This T cell receptor (beta chain) appears in the sequencing data of a study of shared clonotypes between healthy human individuals. This clone was recorded at least ten times. All participating donors were Caucasian adults from Nashville, Tennessee. TCRdb keeps only in-frame clones here, not all; method: immunoSEQ multiplex PCR. This sample has some 900,000 clones, with roughly 72% found just once. Germline V gene sequence: CDR1 SQVTM, CDR2 ANQGSEA. The CDR3 has 13 residues. Trimming took 5 bases from V and 6 from J, leaving 16 bases between them. Specimen: memory CD4+ T cells sorted from blood. The subset is: CD45RA-negative fraction. The chain carries TRBV29-1 and TRBJ1-1, with D uncertain. The TCR originated in a young man in good health. In nucleotides, the CDR3 is TGCAGCGTTAGAGTAGGCCGGTTCGCTGAAGCTTTCTTT. Translation: CSVRVGRFAEAFF.